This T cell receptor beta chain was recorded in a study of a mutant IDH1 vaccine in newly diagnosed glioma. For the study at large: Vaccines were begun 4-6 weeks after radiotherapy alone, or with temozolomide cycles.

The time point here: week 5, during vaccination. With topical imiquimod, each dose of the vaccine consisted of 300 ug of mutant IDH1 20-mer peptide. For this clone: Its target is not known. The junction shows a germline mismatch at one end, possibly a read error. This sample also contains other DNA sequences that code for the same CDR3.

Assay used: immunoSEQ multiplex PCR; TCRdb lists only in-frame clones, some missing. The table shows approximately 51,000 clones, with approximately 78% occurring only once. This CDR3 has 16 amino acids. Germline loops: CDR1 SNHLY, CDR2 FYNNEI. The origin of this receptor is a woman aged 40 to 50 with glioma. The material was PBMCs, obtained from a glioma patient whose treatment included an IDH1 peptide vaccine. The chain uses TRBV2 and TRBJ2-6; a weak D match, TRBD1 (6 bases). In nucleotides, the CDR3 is TGCGCCAGCAACACAGGGATTAGCTCTGGGGCCAACGTCCTGACTTTC. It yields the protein CASNTGISSGANVLTF. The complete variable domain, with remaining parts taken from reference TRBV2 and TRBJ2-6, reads EPEVTQTPSHQVTQMGQEVILRCVPISNHLYFYWYRQILGQKVEFLVSFYNNEISEKSEIFDDQFSVERPDGSNFTLKIRSTKLEDSAMYFCASNTGISSGANVLTFGAGSRLTVL.